The subject of this entry is one T cell receptor beta chain. Its antigen is still unknown. Repertoires were generated with immunoSEQ multiplex PCR, while TCRdb's copy carries only in-frame clones and drops some. Altogether some 21,000 clones are present, roughly 80% being singletons, with the ten largest covering about a fifth. Unexposed donor CD4+ T cells date from about 2011-2018, before the COVID-19 pandemic. The cells were cultured for less than twelve days before CD4+ T cells were isolated. The data stem from a study of CD4 T cells in relation to SARS-CoV-2 and coronaviruses. The germline V gene has CDR1 SQVTM and CDR2 ANQGSEA. The CDR3 sequence is 18 residues long. The V gene lost 4 bases and the J gene lost 2 bases, with 25 bases spanning the gap.

Sample: CD4+ T cells from PBMCs, cultured in vitro. This TCR came from a human donor in good health. The chain joins TRBV29-1 to TRBJ2-3; a weak D match, TRBD1 (6 bases). CDR3 sequence (DNA): TGCAGCGTTGCCCGAAAGTCTACAGGGAGAGGAGCCACAGATACGCAGTATTTT. It translates to CSVARKSTGRGATDTQYF.